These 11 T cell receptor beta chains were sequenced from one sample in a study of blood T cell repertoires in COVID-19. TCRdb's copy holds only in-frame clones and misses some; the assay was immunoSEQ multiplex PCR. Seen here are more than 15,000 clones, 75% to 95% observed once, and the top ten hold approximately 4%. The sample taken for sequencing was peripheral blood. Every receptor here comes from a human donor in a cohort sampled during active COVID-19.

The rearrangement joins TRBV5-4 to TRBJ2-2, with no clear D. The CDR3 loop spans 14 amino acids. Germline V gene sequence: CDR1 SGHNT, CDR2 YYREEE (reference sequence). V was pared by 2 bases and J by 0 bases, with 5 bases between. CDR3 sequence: CASSFRANTGELFF. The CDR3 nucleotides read TGTGCCAGCAGCTTTCGGGCGAACACCGGGGAGCTGTTTTTT.

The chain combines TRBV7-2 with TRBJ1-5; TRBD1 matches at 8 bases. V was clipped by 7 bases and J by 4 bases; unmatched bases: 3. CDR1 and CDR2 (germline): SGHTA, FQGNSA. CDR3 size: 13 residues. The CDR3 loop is CASTQGANQPQHF. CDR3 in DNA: TGTGCCAGCACCCAGGGGGCGAATCAGCCCCAGCATTTT.

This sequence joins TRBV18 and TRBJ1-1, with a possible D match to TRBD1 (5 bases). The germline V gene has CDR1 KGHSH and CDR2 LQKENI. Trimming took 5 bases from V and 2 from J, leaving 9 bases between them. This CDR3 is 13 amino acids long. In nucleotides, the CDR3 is TGTGCCAGCTCATCCCAGGGAAACACTGAAGCTTTCTTT. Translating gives CASSSQGNTEAFF.

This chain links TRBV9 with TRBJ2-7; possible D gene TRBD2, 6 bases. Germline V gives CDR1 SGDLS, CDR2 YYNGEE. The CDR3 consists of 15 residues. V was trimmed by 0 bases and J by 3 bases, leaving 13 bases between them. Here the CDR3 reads CASSVALGGVYEQYF. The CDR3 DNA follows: TGTGCCAGCAGCGTAGCTTTGGGGGGAGTCTACGAGCAGTACTTC. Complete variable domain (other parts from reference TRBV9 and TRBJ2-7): DSGVTQTPKHLITATGQRVTLRCSPRSGDLSVYWYQQSLDQGLQFLIQYYNGEERAKGNILERFSAQQFPDLHSELNLSSLELGDSALYFCASSVALGGVYEQYFGPGTRLTVT.

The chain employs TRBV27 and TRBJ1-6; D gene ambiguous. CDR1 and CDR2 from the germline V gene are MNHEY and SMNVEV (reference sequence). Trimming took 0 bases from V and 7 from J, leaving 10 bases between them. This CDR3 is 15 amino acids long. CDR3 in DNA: TGTGCCAGCAGTTTATCGCGGCCGCGGAATTCACCCCTCCACTTT. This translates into CASSLSRPRNSPLHF.

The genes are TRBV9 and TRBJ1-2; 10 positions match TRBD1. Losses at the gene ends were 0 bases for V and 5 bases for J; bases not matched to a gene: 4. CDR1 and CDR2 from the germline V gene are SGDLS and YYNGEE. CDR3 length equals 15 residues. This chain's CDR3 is CASSVEGQGHYGYTF. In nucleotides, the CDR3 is TGTGCCAGCAGCGTAGAGGGACAGGGGCATTATGGCTACACCTTC.

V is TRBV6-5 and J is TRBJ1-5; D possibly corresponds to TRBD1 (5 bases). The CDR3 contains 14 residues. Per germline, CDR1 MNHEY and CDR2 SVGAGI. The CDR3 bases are TGTGCTAGCCGTCCGGGACTCGACAATCAGCCCCAGCATTTT. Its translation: CASRPGLDNQPQHF.

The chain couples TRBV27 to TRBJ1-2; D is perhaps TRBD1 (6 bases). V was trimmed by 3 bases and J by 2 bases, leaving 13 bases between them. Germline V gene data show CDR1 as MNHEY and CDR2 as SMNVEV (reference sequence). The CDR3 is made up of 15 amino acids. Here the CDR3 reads CASSFLQQGNYGYTF. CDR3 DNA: TGTGCCAGCAGTTTCCTTCAACAGGGCAACTATGGCTACACCTTC.

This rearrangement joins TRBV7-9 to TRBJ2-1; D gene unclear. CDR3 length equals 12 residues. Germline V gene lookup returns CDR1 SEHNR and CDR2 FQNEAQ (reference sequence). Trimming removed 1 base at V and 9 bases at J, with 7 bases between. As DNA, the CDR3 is TGTGCCAGCAGCTTAGAGTACGGTGAGCAGTTCTTC. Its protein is CASSLEYGEQFF.

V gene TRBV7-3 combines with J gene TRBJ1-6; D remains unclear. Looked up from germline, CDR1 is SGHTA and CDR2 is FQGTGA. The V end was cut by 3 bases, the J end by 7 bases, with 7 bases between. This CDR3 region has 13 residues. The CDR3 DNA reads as TGTGCCAGCAGCTTCGCGGAGAATTCACCCCTCCACTTT. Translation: CASSFAENSPLHF.

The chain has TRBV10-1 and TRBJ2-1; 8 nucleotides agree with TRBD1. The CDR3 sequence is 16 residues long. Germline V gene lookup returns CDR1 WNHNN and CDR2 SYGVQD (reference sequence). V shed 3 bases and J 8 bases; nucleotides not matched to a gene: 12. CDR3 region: CASSDLHRTGRDEQFF. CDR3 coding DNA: TGCGCCAGCAGTGACCTCCACCGGACAGGGCGGGATGAGCAGTTCTTC.